Listed here are 23 T cell receptor beta chains from one sample, sequenced in a study of cytomegalovirus exposure and HLA in healthy donors. PCR was performed using 60 Vbeta and 13 Jbeta primers. Assay: immunoSEQ multiplex PCR; the TCRdb copy retains only in-frame clones and omits some. Found here are around 140,000 clones, 82% of them singletons; the top ten hold about 3.4%. Sequencing was carried out using PBMCs. The origin of the receptors is a man younger than 30 in good health and CMV-seropositive.

With regard to this clone: Within the sample, other DNA sequences also encode this same CDR3. The chain carries TRBV2 and TRBJ1-2; D not certain. The length of the CDR3 is 13 residues. Germline V gene data show CDR1 as SNHLY and CDR2 as FYNNEI. The V gene lost 1 base and the J gene lost 1 base, with 4 bases spanning the gap. The DNA of the CDR3 is TGTGCCAGCAGTGAAGGGCTTAACTATGGCTACACCTTC. Encoded protein: CASSEGLNYGYTF.

The chain joins TRBV11-3 to TRBJ2-1; 9 positions agree with TRBD2. There are 17 residues in the CDR3. Trimming removed 4 bases from V and 0 bases from J; junction bases left unmatched: 7. In germline, CDR1 is SGHNT, CDR2 YENEEA. CDR3 DNA: TGTGCCAGCAGCTCCTTAGCGGGAGTAGGCTCCTACAATGAGCAGTTCTTC. Translated, it gives CASSSLAGVGSYNEQFF.

This rearrangement joins TRBV19 to TRBJ1-4; D uncertain. Trimming pared 3 bases from V and 4 bases from J, leaving 6 bases between. Germline-derived CDR1 and CDR2 are LNHDA and SQIVND (reference sequence). This CDR3 spans 13 amino acids. CDR3 loop: CASSISSNEKLFF. The DNA for the CDR3 is TGTGCCAGTAGTATTTCCAGTAATGAAAAACTGTTTTTT. The full variable domain, rest sourced from reference TRBV19 and TRBJ1-4, is DGGITQSPKYLFRKEGQNVTLSCEQNLNHDAMYWYRQDPGQGLRLIYYSQIVNDFQKGDIAEGYSVSREKKESFPLTVTSAQKNPTAFYLCASSISSNEKLFFGSGTQLSVL.

The V and J genes are TRBV2 and TRBJ1-1; possibly TRBD1 for D (6 bases). V lost 1 base to trimming and J lost 9 bases, with 15 bases between them. Germline CDR1 reads SNHLY; CDR2 reads FYNNEI. The CDR3 spans 14 residues. CDR3 coding DNA: TGTGCCAGCAGTGAAGAGGGAGAGGGGGGGAAAGCTTTCTTT. Translation: CASSEEGEGGKAFF. Full variable domain (outside the CDR3, taken from reference TRBV2 and TRBJ1-1): EPEVTQTPSHQVTQMGQEVILRCVPISNHLYFYWYRQILGQKVEFLVSFYNNEISEKSEIFDDQFSVERPDGSNFTLKIRSTKLEDSAMYFCASSEEGEGGKAFFGQGTRLTVV.

This clone was seen once. The chain uses TRBV19 and TRBJ2-5; 8 positions match TRBD2. The V and J ends lost 5 bases and 4 bases, in that order; junction bases with no gene match: 3. Looked up from germline, CDR1 is LNHDA and CDR2 is SQIVND (reference sequence). The CDR3 contains 13 residues. This chain's CDR3 is CASSSLAGETQYF. The CDR3 DNA reads as TGTGCCAGTAGTTCGCTAGCGGGAGAGACCCAGTACTTC.

The V call is TRBV27, the J call TRBJ2-2; 13 positions match TRBD2. The CDR3 has 17 amino acids. Germline-derived CDR1 and CDR2 are MNHEY and SMNVEV (reference sequence). V trimming: 6 bases; J trimming: 0 bases; junction bases outside the gene matches: 4. The CDR3 DNA reads TGTGCCAGCAGCCCAGGGACTAGCGGGACGAACACCGGGGAGCTGTTTTTT. It codes for CASSPGTSGTNTGELFF.

V is TRBV5-7 and J is TRBJ1-5; TRBD1 matches at 8 bases. TRBV5-7 is labeled an ORF, and its function is uncertain. The CDR3 has 16 amino acids. Trimming cost V 0 bases and J 5 bases; bases outside gene matches: 7. The CDR3 here is CASSLERTGKDQPQHF. Here the CDR3 DNA reads TGTGCCAGCAGCTTGGAGAGGACAGGGAAAGATCAGCCCCAGCATTTT.

The chain uses TRBV7-6 and TRBJ1-1, with TRBD1 matching over 10 bases. The V and J ends lost 5 bases and 10 bases, in that order; junction bases with no gene match: 13. The CDR3 has 15 amino acids. Per germline, CDR1 SGHVS and CDR2 FNYEAQ. As DNA, the CDR3 is TGTGCCAGCAGCCTCCTTCTTGGGACAGGGGAGGGAGCTTTCTTT. Translated, it gives CASSLLLGTGEGAFF.

V is TRBV30 and J is TRBJ2-1, with 7 bases aligning to TRBD1. The V segment lost 3 bases and the J segment 15 bases; nucleotides outside the gene matches: 14. CDR3 length equals 13 residues. The V gene's germline CDR1 is GTSNPN and CDR2 SVGIG (reference sequence). The CDR3 coding sequence is TGTGCCTGGAGCCGACAGGGCCCCGGTGGATCGTTCTTC. The encoded protein is CAWSRQGPGGSFF.

In its sample, this clone was seen once. V and J are TRBV7-9 and TRBJ1-5, with D possibly TRBD1 on 5 matching bases. This CDR3 contains 16 residues. Trimming left V 1 base short and J 4 bases short, with 14 bases between. CDR1 is SEHNR, CDR2 FQNEAQ, per germline (reference sequence). The CDR3 nucleotides are TGTGCCAGCAGCTTAGGGGGGAGGGGAAGGAATCAGCCCCAGCATTTT. It specifies CASSLGGRGRNQPQHF.

The J gene is TRBJ1-1, the V gene TRBV6-5; perhaps TRBD1 as D (5 bases). The germline gives CDR1 MNHEY, CDR2 SVGAGI. The CDR3 extends over 14 amino acids. Trimming left V 5 bases short and J 7 bases short, with 17 bases between. The CDR3 region is CASSARDTTLEAFF. The CDR3, as DNA: TGTGCCAGCAGTGCCAGGGATACGACCCTTGAAGCTTTCTTT.

V and J are TRBV4-1 and TRBJ1-2; D is undetermined. The V end lost 0 bases, the J end lost 3 bases, and 17 bases lay between the germline ends. Germline assignment: CDR1 MGHRA and CDR2 YSYEKL. The CDR3 extends over 17 amino acids. Written as DNA, the CDR3 is TGCGCCAGCAGCCAAGATCGAGTTTACACAGCTTACTATGGCTACACCTTC. Protein: CASSQDRVYTAYYGYTF.

The V and J genes are TRBV5-5 and TRBJ1-2; TRBD1 agrees at 7 bases. CDR1 is SGHKS, CDR2 YYEKEE, per germline (reference sequence). The CDR3 runs to 13 residues. V lost 7 bases to trimming and J lost 4 bases; unmatched junction nucleotides: 7. In DNA, the CDR3 is TGTGCCAGCGGCGAACGGACAGGCTATGGCTACACCTTC. It specifies CASGERTGYGYTF.

This clone has just one count. CDR3 in DNA: TGCGCCAGCACAGGGGACTATGGCTACACCTTC. This translates into CASTGDYGYTF. The chain carries TRBV5-1 and TRBJ1-2; D may be TRBD1 (6 bases). V lost 6 bases and J lost 3, with 6 bases in between. CDR3 length equals 11 residues. Germline V gives CDR1 SGHRS, CDR2 YFSETQ.

CDR3 amino acids: CASSLEGVGGYTF. CDR3 bases: TGCGCCAGCAGCTTGGAGGGAGTGGGAGGCTACACCTTC. The chain is built from TRBV5-1 and TRBJ1-2, with unresolved D. Germline CDR1 reads SGHRS; CDR2 reads YFSETQ. Trimming removed 0 bases from V and 8 bases from J, with 11 bases in between. The CDR3 loop spans 13 amino acids.

This rearrangement joins TRBV7-9 to TRBJ2-7, with TRBD2 identical over 9 bases. CDR3 length: 15 residues. Germline V gene lookup returns CDR1 SEHNR and CDR2 FQNEAQ (reference sequence). J lost 6 bases, V lost 2 bases, and 8 bases had no gene match. DNA of the CDR3: TGTGCCAGCAGCTTAATATTTAGCGGGAGTATCGAGCAGTACTTC. This codes for CASSLIFSGSIEQYF.

The chain couples TRBV18 to TRBJ1-1; D might be TRBD1 (6 bases). CDR1 and CDR2 (germline): KGHSH, LQKENI. This CDR3 has 14 amino acids. Between the trimmed V and J ends, which lost 6 bases and 2 bases, there was a span of 13 bases. Here the CDR3 reads CASSRSTGNTEAFF. CDR3 coding DNA: TGTGCCAGCTCTCGATCGACAGGTAACACTGAAGCTTTCTTT.

The chain uses TRBV6-6 and TRBJ2-5; 7 bases fit TRBD1. Germline assignment: CDR1 MNHNY and CDR2 SVGAGI (reference sequence). After removal of 6 bases from V and 2 bases from J, the junction contained 6 bases not matched to a gene. The CDR3 sequence is 14 residues long. DNA of the CDR3: TGTGCCAGCAGATTACAGGGGAAACAAGAGACCCAGTACTTC. Translated: CASRLQGKQETQYF.

The genes are TRBV10-1 and TRBJ2-5, with 9 bases fitting TRBD2. The end of the DNA is better explained by TRBJ2-7, so the J call may be wrong. Germline CDR1 and CDR2: WNHNN and SYGVQD (reference sequence). This CDR3 has 16 residues. CDR3 amino acids: CASSESGAGGTYEQYF. CDR3 coding DNA: TGCGCCAGCAGTGAGTCGGGAGCGGGAGGTACCTACGAGCAGTACTTC.

This clone appeared once. The V and J genes are TRBV29-1 and TRBJ1-1; D is possibly TRBD1 (5 bases). The CDR3 consists of 14 residues. V was clipped by 1 base and J by 0 bases, with 9 bases between them. Germline V gene lookup returns CDR1 SQVTM and CDR2 ANQGSEA. CDR3 loop: CSVEAAGLNTEAFF. CDR3 DNA sequence: TGCAGCGTTGAAGCGGCGGGACTGAACACTGAAGCTTTCTTT.

The chain carries TRBV27 and TRBJ2-7; 8 bases map to TRBD2. CDR1 and CDR2 (germline): MNHEY, SMNVEV (reference sequence). The V segment lost 6 bases and the J segment 4 bases; nucleotides outside the gene matches: 8. CDR3 length: 14 residues. The DNA for the CDR3 is TGTGCCAGCAGCCCAAGCGGGAGTTTGTACGAGCAGTACTTC. It specifies CASSPSGSLYEQYF.

Details on this clone: This sample also contains other DNA sequences that code for the same CDR3. The chain joins TRBV9 to TRBJ1-5, with 7 bases lining up with TRBD1. The CDR3 covers 13 residues. Germline assignment: CDR1 SGDLS and CDR2 YYNGEE. CDR3 residues: CASGDRGNQPQHF. CDR3 DNA: TGTGCTTCCGGGGACAGAGGAAATCAGCCCCAGCATTTT.

J is TRBJ2-3 and V is TRBV29-1; 8 positions agree with TRBD2. J gave up 3 bases and V 0 bases, and 8 bases lay outside the gene matches. Germline V gene sequence: CDR1 SQVTM, CDR2 ANQGSEA. CDR3 length equals 16 residues. CDR3 protein: CSVEDGVAGRTDTQYF. The CDR3 nucleotides are TGCAGCGTTGAAGATGGAGTAGCGGGGCGGACAGATACGCAGTATTTT.